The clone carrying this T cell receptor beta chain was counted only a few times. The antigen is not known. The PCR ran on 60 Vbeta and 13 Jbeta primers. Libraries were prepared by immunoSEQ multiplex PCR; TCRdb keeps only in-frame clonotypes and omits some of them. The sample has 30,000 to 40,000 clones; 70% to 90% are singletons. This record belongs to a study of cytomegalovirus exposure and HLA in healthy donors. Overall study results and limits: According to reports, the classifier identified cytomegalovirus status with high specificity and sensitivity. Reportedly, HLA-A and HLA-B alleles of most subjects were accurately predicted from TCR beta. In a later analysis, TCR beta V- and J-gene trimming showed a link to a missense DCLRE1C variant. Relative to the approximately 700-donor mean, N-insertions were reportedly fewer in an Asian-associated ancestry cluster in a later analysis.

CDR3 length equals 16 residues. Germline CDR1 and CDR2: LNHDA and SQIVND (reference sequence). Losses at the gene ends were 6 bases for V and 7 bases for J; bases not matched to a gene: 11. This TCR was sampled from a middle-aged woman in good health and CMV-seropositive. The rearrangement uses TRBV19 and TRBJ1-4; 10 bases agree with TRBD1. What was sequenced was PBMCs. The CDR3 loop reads CASSAGAGTGAEKLFF. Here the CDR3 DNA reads TGTGCCAGTAGCGCGGGCGCCGGGACAGGGGCTGAAAAACTGTTTTTT. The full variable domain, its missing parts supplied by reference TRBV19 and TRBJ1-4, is DGGITQSPKYLFRKEGQNVTLSCEQNLNHDAMYWYRQDPGQGLRLIYYSQIVNDFQKGDIAEGYSVSREKKESFPLTVTSAQKNPTAFYLCASSAGAGTGAEKLFFGSGTQLSVL.